This T cell receptor (beta chain) was identified in a study of shared clonotypes between healthy human individuals. Study context: Donors, aged 18 to 49, were two women and a few men.

Sequencing used immunoSEQ multiplex PCR; TCRdb keeps in-frame clones, though not all of them. The sample lists about 1.5 million clones, 98% occurring once. About this clone itself: Other DNA sequences within the sample encode an identical CDR3.

The CDR3 sequence is 15 residues long. V lost 3 bases, J lost 0 bases, and 3 bases stayed unmatched. Germline values: CDR1 SGDLS, CDR2 YYNGEE. The TCR was taken from a man younger than 45 in good health. The chain carries TRBV9 and TRBJ2-3, with 8 positions matching TRBD2. What was sequenced was naive CD4+ T cells sorted from blood. The subset here: CD45RA+ positively selected. The CDR3 DNA reads TGTGCCAGCAGCGAAACTAGCGGCAGCACAGATACGCAGTATTTT. As protein: CASSETSGSTDTQYF.